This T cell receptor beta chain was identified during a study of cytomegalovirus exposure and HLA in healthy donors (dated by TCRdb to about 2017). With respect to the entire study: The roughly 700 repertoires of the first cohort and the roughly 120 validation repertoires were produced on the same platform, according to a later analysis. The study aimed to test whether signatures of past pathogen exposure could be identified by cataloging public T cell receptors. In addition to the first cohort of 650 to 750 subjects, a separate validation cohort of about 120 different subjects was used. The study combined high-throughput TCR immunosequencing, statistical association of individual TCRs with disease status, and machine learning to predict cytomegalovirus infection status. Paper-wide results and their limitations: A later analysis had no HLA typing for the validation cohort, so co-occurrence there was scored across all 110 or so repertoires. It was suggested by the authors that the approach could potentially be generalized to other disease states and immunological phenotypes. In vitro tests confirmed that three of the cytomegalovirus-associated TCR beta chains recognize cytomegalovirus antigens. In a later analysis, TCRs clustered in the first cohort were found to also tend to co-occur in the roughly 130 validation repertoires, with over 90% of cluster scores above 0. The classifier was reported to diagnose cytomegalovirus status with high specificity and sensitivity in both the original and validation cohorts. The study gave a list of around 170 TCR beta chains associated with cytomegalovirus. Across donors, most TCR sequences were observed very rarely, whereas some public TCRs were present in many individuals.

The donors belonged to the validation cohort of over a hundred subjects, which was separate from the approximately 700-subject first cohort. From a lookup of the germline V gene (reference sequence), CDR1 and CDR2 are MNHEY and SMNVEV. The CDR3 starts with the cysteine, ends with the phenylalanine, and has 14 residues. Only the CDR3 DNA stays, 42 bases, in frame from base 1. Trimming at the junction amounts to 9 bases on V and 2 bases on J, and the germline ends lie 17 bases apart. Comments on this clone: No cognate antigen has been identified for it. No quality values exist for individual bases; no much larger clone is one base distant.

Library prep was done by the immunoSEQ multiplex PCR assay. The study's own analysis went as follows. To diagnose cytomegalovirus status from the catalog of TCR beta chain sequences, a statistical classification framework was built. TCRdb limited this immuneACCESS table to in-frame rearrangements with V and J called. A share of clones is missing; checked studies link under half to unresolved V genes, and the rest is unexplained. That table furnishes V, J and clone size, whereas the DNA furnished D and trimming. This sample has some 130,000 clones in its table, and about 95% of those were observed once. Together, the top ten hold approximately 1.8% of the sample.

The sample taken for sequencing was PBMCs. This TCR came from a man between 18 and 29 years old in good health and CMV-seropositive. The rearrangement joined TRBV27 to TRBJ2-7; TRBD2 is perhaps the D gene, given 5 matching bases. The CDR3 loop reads CASREAGLTYEQYF. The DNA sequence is TGTGCCAGTCGAGAGGCGGGCTTAACCTACGAGCAGTACTTC.